This T cell receptor (beta chain) originates from a study of tumor-infiltrating lymphocytes in primary liver carcinoma. Study-wide background: Surgical resection treated primary liver carcinoma in the patients.

V shed 5 bases and J shed 0 bases, with 13 bases lying between them. This CDR3 spans 15 amino acids. The researchers produced TCR beta cDNA from 500 to 550 ng total RNA with a constant-region primer. Slightly modified ARM-PCR served as the procedure for the TCR beta libraries. These libraries came from three rounds of nested multiplex PCR. The first two PCR rounds used TRBV1-TRBV30 forward primers with a C-beta reverse primer, roughly 10 cycles each. TCRdb called the multiplex PCR reads again in MiXCR, with one record for every CDR3 protein. The table lists about 180,000 distinct CDR3 sequences, less than 65% of them singletons. Unsorted whole blood served as the source of blood RNA, and germline DNA was extracted as well. This clonotype showed up just a few times.

The chain employs TRBV12-3 or TRBV12-4 and TRBJ1-1, with D hard to call. The clonotype comes from a man in his forties with primary liver carcinoma and hepatitis B virus infection. The material sequenced was peripheral blood. This CDR3 is CASSPWTEMNTEAFF. The CDR3 nucleotides are TGTGCCAGCAGTCCCTGGACCGAAATGAACACTGAAGCTTTCTTT.